The sequence of this TCR beta chain was determined in a study of T-cell memory formation after mild COVID-19. CDR3 length: 15 residues. CDR1 and CDR2 (germline): MNHEY, SVGAGI. Unmatched junction bases numbered 8, after V lost 2 bases and J lost 9 bases. TCRdb reanalysed the 5' RACE reads using MiXCR and keeps one entry per CDR3 protein. This table holds under 650,000 distinct CDR3 sequences, roughly 18% found once. The TCR comes from an adult woman who had mild COVID-19 (a few samples of this study predate the infection). Cell type and time point are not known. The chain carries TRBV6-5 and TRBJ2-1; TRBD1 matches at 9 bases. The sample taken for sequencing was PBMCs or a T cell subset sorted from them (not recorded which). CDR3 residues: CASSYMSGTGSEQFF. Written as DNA, the CDR3 is TGTGCCAGCAGTTACATGTCCGGGACAGGGTCTGAGCAGTTCTTC.